The sequence of this T cell receptor beta chain was determined in a study of CD8+ T cells in alopecia areata. Study overall: Severity among treated patients was scored by the percentage of scalp area affected. Study findings and constraints: Throughout tofacitinib, many expanded lesional clones continued to persist in scalp and blood.

Trimming removed 0 bases from V and 0 bases from J, with 6 bases in between. The CDR3 totals 15 residues. Germline lookup yields CDR1 GTSNPN and CDR2 SVGIG (reference sequence). Following RNA extraction, reverse transcription yielded cDNA that acted as the sequencing template. The protocol was immunoSEQ multiplex PCR, while the TCRdb copy is restricted to in-frame clones and leaves out a portion. Of under 250,000 clones detected, roughly three fifths appear once; the ten largest clones hold around 1.3%. This clone was found a few times. Its specificity is not known. Treatment noted: oral pan-JAK inhibitor, 5-10 mg twice daily.

This TCR came from a human donor with alopecia areata. Sample: CD4+ T cells sorted from blood, taken at roughly week 45, from a patient treated with tofacitinib. The J gene is TRBJ1-6, the V gene TRBV30, with D uncertain. CDR3 amino acids: CAWSVRSSYNSPLHF. In nucleotides, the CDR3 is TGTGCCTGGAGTGTACGGAGCTCCTATAATTCACCCCTCCACTTT. Together with reference TRBV30 and TRBJ1-6, the CDR3 gives the full variable domain: SQTIHQWPATLVQPVGSPLSLECTVEGTSNPNLYWYRQAAGRGLQLLFYSVGIGQISSEVPQNLSASRPQDRQFILSSKKLLLSDSGFYLCAWSVRSSYNSPLHFGNGTRLTVT.